These 19 T cell receptor beta chains originate from one sample sequenced in a study of T cell responses to AZD1222 COVID-19 vaccine. Libraries were prepared by immunoSEQ multiplex PCR; TCRdb keeps only in-frame clonotypes and omits some of them. The sample contains about 130,000 clones, approximately 88% of which appear only once. This specimen consisted of peripheral blood, obtained on day 0 of AZD1222 vaccination. The receptors originated from an adult in good health.

This rearrangement joins TRBV27 to TRBJ2-7, with 7 bases matching TRBD1. The CDR3 has 12 amino acids. CDR1 MNHEY and CDR2 SMNVEV come from the germline V gene (reference sequence). V was clipped by 3 bases and J by 4 bases; unmatched bases: 0. The CDR3 bases are TGTGCCAGCAGTTTGGACAGGTACGAGCAGTACTTC. It specifies CASSLDRYEQYF.

This clone occurred a few times. V is TRBV7-8 and J is TRBJ2-1; 8 positions agree with TRBD1. J gave up 15 bases and V 2 bases, and 6 bases lay outside the gene matches. CDR3 length: 12 residues. Germline V gene sequence: CDR1 SGHVS, CDR2 FQNEAQ. The CDR3 DNA is TGTGCCAGCAGCTTAAACAGGGGGGACCCGTTCTTC. Its translation is CASSLNRGDPFF.

This clone was seen just once. This same CDR3 is encoded by further DNA sequences in the sample. V usage is TRBV28 and J usage is TRBJ1-2; TRBD1 aligns across 10 bases. This CDR3 spans 15 amino acids. Trimming took 2 bases from V and 4 from J; bases not matched to a gene: 4. Germline-derived CDR1 and CDR2 are MDHEN and SYDVKM. The CDR3 DNA follows: TGTGCCAGCAGTTTAGGGACAGGGGACATCTATGGCTACACCTTC. This translates into CASSLGTGDIYGYTF.

This chain uses TRBV11-3 with TRBJ1-1; D possibly corresponds to TRBD1 (5 bases). Germline CDR1 reads SGHNT; CDR2 reads YENEEA. The CDR3 covers 16 residues. Trimming shortened V by 5 bases and J by 3 bases, and 19 bases separated the two germline ends. CDR3 sequence reads: CASSTWGFELDTEAFF. The CDR3 region has the DNA TGTGCCAGCAGCACCTGGGGGTTTGAATTGGACACTGAAGCTTTCTTT.

The rearrangement links TRBV27 to TRBJ2-2; 9 positions agree with TRBD1. Trimming cost V 5 bases and J 5 bases; bases outside gene matches: 6. The germline V gene encodes CDR1 MNHEY and CDR2 SMNVEV (reference sequence). CDR3 size: 15 residues. Written as DNA, the CDR3 is TGTGCCAGCAGTCCTTGGACAGGGGCGACCGGGGAGCTGTTTTTT. Its translation is CASSPWTGATGELFF.

The V call is TRBV28, the J call TRBJ1-6; unclear D gene. In germline, CDR1 is MDHEN, CDR2 SYDVKM. Trimming removed 11 bases at V and 6 bases at J, with 11 bases between. The CDR3 totals 12 residues. The DNA of the CDR3 is TGTGCCGGATGTAGGGTTAATTCACCCCTCCACTTT. Translated: CAGCRVNSPLHF.

The chain recombines TRBV18 with TRBJ1-1; D unclear. The CDR3 is made up of 14 amino acids. Deletions cut 0 bases from V and 2 bases from J, with 7 bases between. Germline values: CDR1 KGHSH, CDR2 LQKENI. In DNA form, the CDR3 reads TGTGCCAGCTCACCACCGTCGGGAAACACTGAAGCTTTCTTT. Protein sequence: CASSPPSGNTEAFF.

V is TRBV11-3 and J is TRBJ1-1; 7 bases align to TRBD1. In germline, CDR1 is SGHNT, CDR2 YENEEA. The CDR3 contains 15 residues. Trimming removed 5 bases from V and 4 bases from J; junction bases left unmatched: 10. The CDR3 is CASSAEGGAGTEAFF. Written as DNA, the CDR3 is TGTGCCAGCAGCGCCGAAGGGGGCGCGGGCACTGAAGCTTTCTTT.

This chain uses TRBV13 with TRBJ1-5; D is undetermined. Germline CDR1 reads PRHDT; CDR2 reads FYEKMQ (reference sequence). Trimming took off 0 bases at V and 3 bases at J, with 9 bases between the two ends. This CDR3 is 15 amino acids long. CDR3 protein: CASSLGLGPNQPQHF. As DNA, the CDR3 is TGTGCCAGCAGCTTAGGCCTGGGTCCCAATCAGCCCCAGCATTTT.

The rearrangement uses TRBV3-1 (or the pseudogene TRBV3-2) and TRBJ1-5; D ambiguous. In germline, CDR1 is LGHDT, CDR2 YNNKEL (reference sequence). Trimming left V 4 bases short and J 9 bases short, with 19 bases between. The CDR3 totals 15 residues. The CDR3 sequence: CASSLGSYPGAPQHF. The CDR3, as DNA: TGTGCCAGCAGCCTTGGAAGCTACCCCGGAGCGCCCCAGCATTTT.

This chain connects TRBV25-1 to TRBJ2-2, with D possibly TRBD2 on 5 matching bases. Germline V gene lookup returns CDR1 MGHDK and CDR2 SYGVNS. This CDR3 has 15 amino acids. The V end was cut by 1 base, the J end by 1 base, with 7 bases between. The CDR3 DNA reads TGTGCCAGCAGTGAATGGACTGGGAACACCGGGGAGCTGTTTTTT. Translated, it gives CASSEWTGNTGELFF. The whole variable domain, remainder taken from reference TRBV25-1 and TRBJ2-2, is EADIYQTPRYLVIGTGKKITLECSQTMGHDKMYWYQQDPGMELHLIHYSYGVNSTEKGDLSSESTVSRIRTEHFPLTLESARPSHTSQYLCASSEWTGNTGELFFGEGSRLTVL.

V gene TRBV5-4 combines with J gene TRBJ2-3, with 9 nucleotides matching TRBD1. The V gene's germline CDR1 is SGHNT and CDR2 YYREEE (reference sequence). This CDR3 spans 14 amino acids. Trimming at V came to 10 bases and at J to 1 base, leaving 7 bases not matched to a gene. The CDR3 loop reads CAVNRDRGTDTQYF. The CDR3 DNA follows: TGTGCCGTCAACCGGGACAGGGGCACAGATACGCAGTATTTT. The full variable domain, rest sourced from reference TRBV5-4 and TRBJ2-3, is ETGVTQSPTHLIKTRGQQVTLRCSSQSGHNTVSWYQQALGQGPQFIFQYYREEENGRGNFPPRFSGLQFPNYSSELNVNALELDDSALYLCAVNRDRGTDTQYFGPGTRLTVL.

The V and J genes are TRBV5-6 and TRBJ2-7; D remains unclear. The CDR3 runs 16 residues. Trimming left V 4 bases short and J 1 base short, with 18 bases between. Germline V CDR1 and CDR2: SGHDT, YYEEEE. CDR3 protein: CASSAQATSPSYEQYF. CDR3 nucleotide sequence: TGTGCCAGCAGCGCCCAGGCGACCAGCCCTTCCTACGAGCAGTACTTC.

The CDR3 here is CASSSDIQPQHF. The CDR3 DNA reads TGTGCCAGCAGCTCCGACATTCAGCCCCAGCATTTT. V and J are TRBV7-9 and TRBJ1-5; no clear D gene. Trimming took 4 bases from V and 6 from J, leaving 7 bases between them. The CDR3 sequence is 12 residues long. CDR1 is SEHNR, CDR2 FQNEAQ, per germline (reference sequence).

The chain couples TRBV5-1 to TRBJ1-4; 9 bases align to TRBD1. CDR3 length: 15 residues. V lost 4 bases to trimming and J lost 7 bases; unmatched junction nucleotides: 8. Germline V gene data show CDR1 as SGHRS and CDR2 as YFSETQ. The CDR3, as DNA: TGCGCCAGCAGCATAGACAGGGGGTCAGGTGAAAAACTGTTTTTT. Its protein product is CASSIDRGSGEKLFF.

The V gene is TRBV3-1 (or the pseudogene TRBV3-2), the J gene TRBJ1-6, with D possibly TRBD1 on 5 matching bases. Germline V gives CDR1 LGHDT, CDR2 YNNKEL (reference sequence). The V gene lost 5 bases and the J gene lost 7 bases, with 15 bases spanning the gap. The CDR3 extends over 15 amino acids. The CDR3 region has the DNA TGTGCCAGCAGCTCCCGGACAAGCGAAAATTCACCCCTCCACTTT. Its translation is CASSSRTSENSPLHF.

This clone was recorded once. The chain uses TRBV19 and TRBJ1-4; D perhaps matches TRBD1 (6 bases). Trimming took 0 bases from V and 4 from J, leaving 18 bases between them. Germline V CDR1 and CDR2: LNHDA, SQIVND (reference sequence). The CDR3 totals 18 residues. The CDR3 DNA reads as TGTGCCAGTAGTATAGATGGCCGGGGGGCTGTGGTTAATGAAAAACTGTTTTTT. Protein sequence: CASSIDGRGAVVNEKLFF.

The genes are TRBV5-1 and TRBJ1-4; TRBD1 agrees at 11 bases. The ends lost 4 bases at V and 5 bases at J; junction bases unmatched: 1. The CDR3 totals 14 residues. Per germline, CDR1 SGHRS and CDR2 YFSETQ. The CDR3 here is CASSRDRGNEKLFF. The CDR3 coding sequence is TGCGCCAGCAGCAGGGACAGGGGGAATGAAAAACTGTTTTTT.

The chain recombines TRBV3-1 (or the pseudogene TRBV3-2) with TRBJ2-1; D uncertain. V gave up 5 bases and J gave up 2 bases, with 7 bases separating them. The CDR3 spans 13 residues. CDR1 is LGHDT, CDR2 YNNKEL, per germline (reference sequence). CDR3 DNA: TGTGCCAGCAGCAGGACCGCCTACAATGAGCAGTTCTTC. Translated: CASSRTAYNEQFF.